This T cell receptor beta chain is from a study of identical twins. This clonotype was counted many times. Germline V gene sequence: CDR1 SQVTM, CDR2 ANQGSEA. The CDR3 sequence is 11 residues long. Trimming removed 3 bases at V and 6 bases at J, with 5 bases between. MiXCR, run by TCRdb on the 5' RACE reads, gives a single entry per CDR3 protein. The table lists 300,000 to 400,000 distinct CDR3 sequences, 10% to 15% of them singletons, with just over 7% in the top ten. These same data were also listed under a study on yellow fever vaccine responses in identical twins.

The origin of this receptor is a young woman in good health. The chain recombines TRBV29-1 with TRBJ2-2; no clear D gene. The sequenced sample consisted of CD8+ T cells sorted from blood. The CDR3 sequence: CSVEVAGELFF. The CDR3 nucleotides are TGCAGCGTTGAGGTAGCCGGGGAGCTGTTTTTT.